This T cell receptor beta chain was recorded in a study of T-cell memory formation after mild COVID-19. Across the whole study: For the most part, TCR clusters were specific to one donor.

General study findings and limits: Within pre-infection memory, some responding clones were found, suggesting cross-reactive memory joined. The study found balanced CD4/CD8 in clones contracting day 15 to 85 and a CD4+ lean in later expanders.

Notes on this clonotype: Antigen: not known.

TCRdb reanalysed the 5' RACE reads using MiXCR and keeps one entry per CDR3 protein. The profile shows fewer than 140,000 distinct CDR3 sequences, about 15% of them singletons. The CDR3 length is 13 residues. The germline V gene encodes CDR1 LGHNA and CDR2 YSLEER. The V and J ends lost 2 bases and 3 bases respectively, with 8 bases between them. The TCR sequence derives from an adult woman who had mild COVID-19 (a few samples of this study predate the infection). Cell type and time point are not known. The J gene is TRBJ2-7, the V gene TRBV4-3; D possibly corresponds to TRBD1 (6 bases). Sequenced input: PBMCs or a T cell subset sorted from them (not recorded which). CDR3 protein: CASSQYRDYEQYF. The CDR3 coding sequence is TGCGCCAGCAGCCAATACAGGGACTACGAGCAGTACTTC.